This entry describes one T cell receptor beta chain. The antigen is not known. This specimen comes from a study of shared clonotypes between healthy human individuals. Study-level results: When compared with the clonotypes that were shared by all four sorted-subset donors, the non-shared clonotypes turned out to have lower generation probabilities.

The CDR3 spans 15 residues. From germline, CDR1 is SGHNT and CDR2 YYREEE (reference sequence). The junction had 14 bases not matched to a gene; V was cut back by 5 bases and J by 10 bases. Each PCR replicate from the sorted subsets contained 150 to 250 ng DNA, which is 30,000 or so T cell genomes. Measured with immunoSEQ multiplex PCR; TCRdb has only the in-frame clones, and not every one. The sample has roughly 300,000 clones, around 87% seen once. V and J are TRBV5-4 and TRBJ2-1; 8 nucleotides line up with TRBD2. The source of this sequence is a man in his late teens or twenties in good health. Source material: memory CD8+ T cells sorted from blood. Subset described: CD45RO+ cells pooled with CCR7-negative TemRA cells. This CDR3 reads CASRLLADRPGEQFF. CDR3 sequence (DNA): TGTGCCAGCAGATTACTAGCGGACCGCCCGGGAGAGCAGTTCTTC.